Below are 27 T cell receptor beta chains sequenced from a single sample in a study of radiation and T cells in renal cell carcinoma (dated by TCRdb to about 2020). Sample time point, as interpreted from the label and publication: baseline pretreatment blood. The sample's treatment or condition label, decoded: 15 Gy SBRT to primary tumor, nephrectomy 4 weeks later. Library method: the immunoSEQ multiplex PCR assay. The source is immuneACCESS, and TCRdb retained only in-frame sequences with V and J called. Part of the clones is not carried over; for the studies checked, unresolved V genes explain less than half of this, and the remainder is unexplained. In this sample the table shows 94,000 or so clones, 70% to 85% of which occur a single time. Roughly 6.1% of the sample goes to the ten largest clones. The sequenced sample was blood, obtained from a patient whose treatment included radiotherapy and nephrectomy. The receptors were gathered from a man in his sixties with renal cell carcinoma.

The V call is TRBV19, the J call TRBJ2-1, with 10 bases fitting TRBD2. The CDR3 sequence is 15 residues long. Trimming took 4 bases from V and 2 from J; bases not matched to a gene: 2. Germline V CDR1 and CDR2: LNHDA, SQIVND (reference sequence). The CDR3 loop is CASSRTSGTYNEQFF. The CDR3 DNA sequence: TGTGCCAGTAGTAGGACTAGCGGAACCTACAATGAGCAGTTCTTC.

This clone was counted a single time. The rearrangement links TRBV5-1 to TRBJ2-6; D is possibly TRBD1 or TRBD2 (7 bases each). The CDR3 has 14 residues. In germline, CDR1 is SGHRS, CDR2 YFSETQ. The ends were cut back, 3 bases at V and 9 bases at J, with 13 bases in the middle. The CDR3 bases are TGCGCCAGCAGCTCGACAGGGACTAACAACGTCCTGACTTTC. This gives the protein CASSSTGTNNVLTF. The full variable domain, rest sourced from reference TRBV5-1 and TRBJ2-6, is KAGVTQTPRYLIKTRGQQVTLSCSPISGHRSVSWYQQTPGQGLQFLFEYFSETQRNKGNFPGRFSGRQFSNSRSEMNVSTLELGDSALYLCASSSTGTNNVLTFGAGSRLTVL.

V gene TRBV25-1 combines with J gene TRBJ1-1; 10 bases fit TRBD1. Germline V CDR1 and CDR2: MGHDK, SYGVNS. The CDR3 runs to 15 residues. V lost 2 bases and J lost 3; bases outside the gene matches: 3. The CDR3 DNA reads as TGTGCCAGCAGTGAACCCGGGACAGGGGACACTGAAGCTTTCTTT. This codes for CASSEPGTGDTEAFF.

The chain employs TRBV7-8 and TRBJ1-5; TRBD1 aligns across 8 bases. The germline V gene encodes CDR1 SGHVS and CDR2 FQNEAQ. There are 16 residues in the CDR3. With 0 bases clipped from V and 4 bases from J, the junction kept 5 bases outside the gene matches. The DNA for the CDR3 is TGTGCCAGCAGCTTAGCTAGGGGGACAGGAAATCAGCCCCAGCATTTT. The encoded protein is CASSLARGTGNQPQHF.

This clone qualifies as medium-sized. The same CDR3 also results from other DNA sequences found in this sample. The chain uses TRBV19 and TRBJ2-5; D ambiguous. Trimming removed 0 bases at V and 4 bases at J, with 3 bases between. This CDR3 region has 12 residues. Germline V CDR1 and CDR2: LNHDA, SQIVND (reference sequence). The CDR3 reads CASSIEPETQYF. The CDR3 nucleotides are TGTGCCAGTAGTATAGAGCCAGAGACCCAGTACTTC.

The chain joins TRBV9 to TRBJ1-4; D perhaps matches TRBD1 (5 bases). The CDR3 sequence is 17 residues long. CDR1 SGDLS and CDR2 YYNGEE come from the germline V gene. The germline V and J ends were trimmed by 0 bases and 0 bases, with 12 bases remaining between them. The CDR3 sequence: CASSVAGGYSTNEKLFF. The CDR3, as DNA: TGTGCCAGCAGCGTAGCCGGGGGGTATTCAACTAATGAAAAACTGTTTTTT.

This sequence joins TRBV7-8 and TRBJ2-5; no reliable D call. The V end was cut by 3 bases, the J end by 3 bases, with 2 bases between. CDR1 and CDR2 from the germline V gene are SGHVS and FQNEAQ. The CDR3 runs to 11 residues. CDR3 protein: CASSFKETQYF. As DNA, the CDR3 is TGTGCCAGCAGCTTCAAAGAGACCCAGTACTTC.

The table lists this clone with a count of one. CDR3 sequence (DNA): TGTGCCAGCAGCGCTAGCGGGTTGGGGTACGAGCAGTACTTC. Amino acids: CASSASGLGYEQYF. The rearrangement joins TRBV9 to TRBJ2-7, with TRBD2 matching 8 bases. The germline V gene has CDR1 SGDLS and CDR2 YYNGEE. This CDR3 has 14 amino acids. The V segment lost 3 bases and the J segment 4 bases; nucleotides outside the gene matches: 6. The full variable domain, with the rest looked up from reference TRBV9 and TRBJ2-7, is DSGVTQTPKHLITATGQRVTLRCSPRSGDLSVYWYQQSLDQGLQFLIQYYNGEERAKGNILERFSAQQFPDLHSELNLSSLELGDSALYFCASSASGLGYEQYFGPGTRLTVT.

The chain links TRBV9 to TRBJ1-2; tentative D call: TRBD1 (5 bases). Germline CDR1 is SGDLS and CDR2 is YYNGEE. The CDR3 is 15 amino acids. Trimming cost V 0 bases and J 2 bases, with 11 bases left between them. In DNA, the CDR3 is TGTGCCAGCAGCGTAGACGAGGGGCGGAACTATGGCTACACCTTC. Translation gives CASSVDEGRNYGYTF.

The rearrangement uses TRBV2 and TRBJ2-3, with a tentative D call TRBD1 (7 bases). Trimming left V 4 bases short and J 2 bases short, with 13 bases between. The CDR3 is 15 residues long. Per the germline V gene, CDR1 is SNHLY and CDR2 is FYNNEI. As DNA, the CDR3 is TGTGCCAGCAGTGGACAGGGACTTGTCACAGATACGCAGTATTTT. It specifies CASSGQGLVTDTQYF.

The DNA of the CDR3 is TGCGCCAGCAGCCAAGTTATGCGTCGTCCAGCCCCATACGAGCAGTACTTC. Residues: CASSQVMRRPAPYEQYF. The chain employs TRBV4-1 and TRBJ2-7; D not certain. V was shortened by 1 base and J by 4 bases, with 20 bases between the two germline ends. The CDR3 loop spans 17 amino acids. Germline CDR1 reads MGHRA; CDR2 reads YSYEKL.

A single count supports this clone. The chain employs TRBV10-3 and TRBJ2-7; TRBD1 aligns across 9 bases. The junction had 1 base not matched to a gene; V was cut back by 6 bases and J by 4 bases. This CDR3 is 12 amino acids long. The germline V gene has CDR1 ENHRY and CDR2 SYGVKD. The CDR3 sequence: CAIRTGGYEQYF. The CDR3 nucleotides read TGTGCCATCAGGACAGGGGGATACGAGCAGTACTTC.

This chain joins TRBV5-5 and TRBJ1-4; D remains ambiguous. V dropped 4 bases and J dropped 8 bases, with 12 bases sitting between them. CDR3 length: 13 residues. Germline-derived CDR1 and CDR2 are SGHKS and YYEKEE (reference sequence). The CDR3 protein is CASSPEVVEKLFF. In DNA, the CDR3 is TGTGCCAGCAGCCCAGAGGTAGTCGAAAAACTGTTTTTT.

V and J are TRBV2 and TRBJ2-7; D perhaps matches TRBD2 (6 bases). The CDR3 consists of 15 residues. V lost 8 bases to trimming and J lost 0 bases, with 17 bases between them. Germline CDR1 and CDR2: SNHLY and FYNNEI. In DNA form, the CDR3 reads TGTGCCAGCGGGCCCTGGGAGGATAGCTCCTACGAGCAGTACTTC. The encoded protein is CASGPWEDSSYEQYF.

This CDR3 reads CSIGQGKNTEAFF. For the CDR3, the DNA is TGCAGCATTGGACAGGGGAAGAACACTGAAGCTTTCTTT. V usage is TRBV29-1 and J usage is TRBJ1-1, with TRBD1 matching 9 bases. The CDR3 contains 13 residues. CDR1 and CDR2 from the germline V gene are SQVTM and ANQGSEA. V trimming: 8 bases; J trimming: 1 base; junction bases outside the gene matches: 5.

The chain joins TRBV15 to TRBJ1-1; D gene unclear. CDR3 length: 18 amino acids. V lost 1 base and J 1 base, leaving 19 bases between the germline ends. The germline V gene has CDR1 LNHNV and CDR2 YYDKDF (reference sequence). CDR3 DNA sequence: TGTGCCACCAGCAGAGTCGCCTTCCAACGCTCCCAGAACACTGAAGCTTTCTTT. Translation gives CATSRVAFQRSQNTEAFF.

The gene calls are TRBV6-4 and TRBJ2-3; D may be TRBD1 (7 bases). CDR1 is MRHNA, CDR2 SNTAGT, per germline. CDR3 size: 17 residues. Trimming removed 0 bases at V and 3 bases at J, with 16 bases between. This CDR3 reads CASSDSGGTGRTDTQYF. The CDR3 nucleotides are TGTGCCAGCAGTGACTCAGGGGGCACTGGGAGGACAGATACGCAGTATTTT.

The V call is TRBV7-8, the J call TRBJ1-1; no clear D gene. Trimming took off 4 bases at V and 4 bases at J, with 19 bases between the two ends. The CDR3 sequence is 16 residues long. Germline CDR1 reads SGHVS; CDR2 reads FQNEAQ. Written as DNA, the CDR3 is TGTGCCAGCAGCTCCGGCCCTTATGTTGTTCCCACTGAAGCTTTCTTT. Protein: CASSSGPYVVPTEAFF.

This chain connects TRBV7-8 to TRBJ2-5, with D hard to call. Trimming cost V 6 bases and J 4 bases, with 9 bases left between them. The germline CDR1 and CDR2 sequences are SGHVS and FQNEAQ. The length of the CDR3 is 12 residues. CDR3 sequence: CASSPKGETQYF. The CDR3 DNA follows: TGTGCCAGCAGTCCCAAGGGAGAGACCCAGTACTTC.

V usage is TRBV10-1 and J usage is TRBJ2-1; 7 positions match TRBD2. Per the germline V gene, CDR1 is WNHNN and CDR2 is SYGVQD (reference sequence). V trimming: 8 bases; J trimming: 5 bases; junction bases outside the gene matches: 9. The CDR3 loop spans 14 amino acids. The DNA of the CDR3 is TGCGCCAGCGGTCGCAGCGGGGAGAACAATGAGCAGTTCTTC. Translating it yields CASGRSGENNEQFF.

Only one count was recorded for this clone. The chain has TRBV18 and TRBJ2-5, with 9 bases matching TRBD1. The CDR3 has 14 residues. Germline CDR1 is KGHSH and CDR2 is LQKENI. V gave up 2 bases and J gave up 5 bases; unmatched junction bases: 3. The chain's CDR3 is CASSPTGGLETQYF. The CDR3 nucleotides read TGTGCCAGCTCACCAACAGGGGGCCTGGAGACCCAGTACTTC.

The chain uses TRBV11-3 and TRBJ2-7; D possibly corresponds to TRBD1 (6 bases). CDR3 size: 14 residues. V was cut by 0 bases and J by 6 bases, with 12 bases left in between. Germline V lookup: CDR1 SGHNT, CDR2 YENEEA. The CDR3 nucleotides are TGTGCCAGCAGCTTAGATTGGACAGTCGGCGAGCAGTACTTC. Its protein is CASSLDWTVGEQYF.

The CDR3 DNA is TGCGCCAGCAGCTGGGGTAACACTGAAGCTTTCTTT. Amino acid sequence: CASSWGNTEAFF. The V gene is TRBV5-1, the J gene TRBJ1-1, with D unclear. CDR3 size: 12 residues. The V end lost 3 bases, the J end lost 2 bases, and 5 bases lay between the germline ends. CDR1 and CDR2 (germline): SGHRS, YFSETQ.

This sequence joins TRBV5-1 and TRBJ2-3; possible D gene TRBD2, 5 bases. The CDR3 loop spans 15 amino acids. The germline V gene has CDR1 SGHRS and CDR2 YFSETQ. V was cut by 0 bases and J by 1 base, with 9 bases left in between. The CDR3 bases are TGCGCCAGCAGCTTGGCTAGCCTCGGCACAGATACGCAGTATTTT. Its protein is CASSLASLGTDTQYF.

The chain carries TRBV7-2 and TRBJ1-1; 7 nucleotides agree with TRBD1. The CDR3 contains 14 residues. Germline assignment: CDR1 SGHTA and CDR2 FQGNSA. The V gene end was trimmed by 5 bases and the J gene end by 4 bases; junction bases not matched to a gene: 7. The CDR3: CASSRRTGRTEAFF. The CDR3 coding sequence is TGTGCCAGCAGCCGACGGACAGGTCGCACTGAAGCTTTCTTT.

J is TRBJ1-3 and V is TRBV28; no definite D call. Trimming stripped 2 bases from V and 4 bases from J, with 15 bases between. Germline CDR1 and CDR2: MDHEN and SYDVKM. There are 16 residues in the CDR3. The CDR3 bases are TGTGCCAGCAGTTTACCACAGAACTTAGGGGGAAACACCATATATTTT. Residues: CASSLPQNLGGNTIYF.

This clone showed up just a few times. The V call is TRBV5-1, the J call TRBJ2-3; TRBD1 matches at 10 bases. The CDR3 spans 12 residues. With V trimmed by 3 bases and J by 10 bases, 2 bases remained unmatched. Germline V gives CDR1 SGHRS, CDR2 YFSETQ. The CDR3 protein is CASSSGQGSQYF. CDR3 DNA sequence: TGCGCCAGCAGCTCGGGACAGGGGTCGCAGTATTTT.